This T cell receptor beta chain comes out of a study of beta chain features in type 1 diabetes. Per germline, CDR1 SEHNR and CDR2 FQNEAQ (reference sequence). The ends were cut back, 3 bases at V and 7 bases at J, with 22 bases in the middle. The CDR3 extends over 16 amino acids. The entirety of the isolated RNA underwent reverse transcription, so expressed TCRB transcripts were sequenced. Libraries were prepared by immunoSEQ multiplex PCR; TCRdb keeps only in-frame clonotypes and omits some of them. Seen here are some 220,000 clones, about a tenth observed once, and the top ten hold approximately 1.4%. This clone was counted between two and nine times.

The material sequenced was central memory CD4+ T cells from blood. J is TRBJ2-7 and V is TRBV7-9; either TRBD1 or TRBD2 may supply D (7 bases each). This TCR came from a man younger than 30 in good health. CDR3 loop: CASSLPLRQGGQEQYF. CDR3 nucleotide sequence: TGTGCCAGCAGCTTGCCTCTACGACAGGGAGGGCAGGAGCAGTACTTC. Supplemented by reference TRBV7-9 and TRBJ2-7, the full variable domain reads DTGVSQNPRHKITKRGQNVTFRCDPISEHNRLYWYRQTLGQGPEFLTYFQNEAQLEKSRLLSDRFSAERPKGSFSTLEIQRTEQGDSAMYLCASSLPLRQGGQEQYFGPGTRLTVT.